This T cell receptor beta chain stems from a study of blood T cell repertoires in COVID-19. The protocol was immunoSEQ multiplex PCR, while the TCRdb copy is restricted to in-frame clones and leaves out a portion. The sample gives more than 200,000 clones, around nine tenths of which show up once; around 1.6% is in the top ten. In germline, CDR1 is MGHRA, CDR2 YSYEKL. This CDR3 spans 14 amino acids. Trimming stripped 4 bases from V and 5 bases from J, with 9 bases between. The chain is built from TRBV4-1 and TRBJ1-6, with D perhaps matching TRBD1 (6 bases). The sample was PBMCs or T cells enriched from blood (not recorded which). This receptor was obtained from a woman in her forties or fifties who had recovered from COVID-19. CDR3 in DNA: TGCGCCAGCAGCCCTACAGGGCATAATTCACCCCTCCACTTT. Encoded protein: CASSPTGHNSPLHF.